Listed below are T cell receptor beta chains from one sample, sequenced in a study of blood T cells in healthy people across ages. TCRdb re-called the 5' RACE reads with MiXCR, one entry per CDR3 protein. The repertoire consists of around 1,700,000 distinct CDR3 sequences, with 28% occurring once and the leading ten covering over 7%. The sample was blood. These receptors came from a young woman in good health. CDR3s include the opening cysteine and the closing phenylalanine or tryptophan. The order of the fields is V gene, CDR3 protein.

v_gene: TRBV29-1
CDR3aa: CSGGTVAEAFF

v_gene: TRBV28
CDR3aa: CASSLSLLAGIYNEQFF

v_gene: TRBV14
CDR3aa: CASSQDRLTGQLAKNIQYF

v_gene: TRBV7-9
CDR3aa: CASSSWTDYGYTF

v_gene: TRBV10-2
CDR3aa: CASSAYRIYEQCF

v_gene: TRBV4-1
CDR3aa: CASSHLRVTNQPQHF

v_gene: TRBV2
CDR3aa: CASRFDRNTDTQYF

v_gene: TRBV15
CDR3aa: CATSDPRKAKNIQYF

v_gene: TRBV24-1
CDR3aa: CATSAASGGDTDTQYF

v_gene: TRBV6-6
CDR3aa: CASTPPRRGLLHNEQFF

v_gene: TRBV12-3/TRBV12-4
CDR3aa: CASSLSGPTSNIYGYTF

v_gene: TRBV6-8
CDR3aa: CASFVPPGMSYEQYF

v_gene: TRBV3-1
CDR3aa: CASTTWGVHEQYF

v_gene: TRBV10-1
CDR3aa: CASSGSFGGKETQYF

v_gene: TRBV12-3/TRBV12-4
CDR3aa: CASSTRSTGGYETQYF

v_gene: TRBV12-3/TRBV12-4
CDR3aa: CTSSLAGRRELFF

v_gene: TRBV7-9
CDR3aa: CASSFSSQPQHF

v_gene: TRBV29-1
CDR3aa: CSVGGNYGYTF

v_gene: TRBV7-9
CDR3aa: CASSSTGGGPSEAFF

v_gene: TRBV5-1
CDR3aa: CASSLQSPQSSGANVLTF

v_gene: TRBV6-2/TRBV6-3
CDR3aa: CASADSQETQYF

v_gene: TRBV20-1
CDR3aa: CSARGPLHEQYF

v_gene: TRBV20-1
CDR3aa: CSARSPGQGNYGYTF

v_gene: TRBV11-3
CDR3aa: CASSPRAGRDSTYNEQFF

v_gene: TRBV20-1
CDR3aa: CSSYRSGQGAFEAFF

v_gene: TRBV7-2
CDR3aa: CASSLAWGKQFF

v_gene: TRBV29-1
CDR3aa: CSPRVWGRDTDTQYF

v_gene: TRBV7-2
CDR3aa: CASSLGVSRDFGHTF

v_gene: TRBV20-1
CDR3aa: CSASQGWPQHF

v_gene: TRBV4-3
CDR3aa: CASSQESGTLGSYEQYF

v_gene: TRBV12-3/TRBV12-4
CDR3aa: CASSLGDSHQPQHF

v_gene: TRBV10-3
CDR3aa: CAISLAGAANEQFF

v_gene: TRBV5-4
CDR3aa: CASSRTQATNEKLFF

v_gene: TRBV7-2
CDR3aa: CASSRLNTGANVLTF

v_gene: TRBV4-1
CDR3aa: CASSQAKGRPEAFF

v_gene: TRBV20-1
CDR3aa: CSARVAGSRETQYF

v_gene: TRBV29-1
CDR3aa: CSGSGQVDRLETQYF

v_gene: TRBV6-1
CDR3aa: CASSVQGREPQHF

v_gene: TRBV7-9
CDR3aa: CASLDRVLLTDTQYF

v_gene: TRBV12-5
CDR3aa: CASGLAQGFAEQYF

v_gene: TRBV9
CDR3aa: CASSTDRVGSPLHF

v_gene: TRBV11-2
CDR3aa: CASSLAGAGVTDTQYF

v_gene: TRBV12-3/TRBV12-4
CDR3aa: CASSLWGAGDTEAFF

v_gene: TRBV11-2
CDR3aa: CASSLVSGRAREQYF

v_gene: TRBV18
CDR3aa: CASSPVALGNYGYTF

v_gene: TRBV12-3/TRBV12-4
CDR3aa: CASRKQGGGKNIQYF

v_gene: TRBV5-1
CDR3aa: CASSLPQGQGTGELFF

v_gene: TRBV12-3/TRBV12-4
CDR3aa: CASSSGQHEKLFF

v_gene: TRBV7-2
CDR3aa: CASRPIGGGYGYTF

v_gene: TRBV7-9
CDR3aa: CASSLALSWDTEAFF

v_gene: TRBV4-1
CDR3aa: CASSHRDSYGYTF

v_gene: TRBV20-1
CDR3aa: CSARDSRAGLGSPLHF